This T cell receptor beta chain is from a study of radiotherapy plus CTLA-4 blockade in lung cancer. Between the trimmed V and J ends, which lost 0 bases and 6 bases, there was a span of 10 bases. Germline V gene lookup returns CDR1 LGHNA and CDR2 YSLEER. This CDR3 is built from 14 residues. The study's findings and limits: With interferon-beta, early dynamics of blood T cell clones were reported to best predict response.

As regards this clone: The target antigen is unknown.

TCRdb keeps only in-frame clones here, not all; method: immunoSEQ multiplex PCR. The data show around 110,000 clones, roughly 86% seen once. Specimen: peripheral blood, collected from a patient treated with radiotherapy plus ipilimumab. This TCR derives from a human donor with non-small cell lung cancer that progressed on radiotherapy plus ipilimumab. Some clones in this sample may be carry-over from other donors' samples. The chain recombines TRBV4-3 with TRBJ2-3; D gene ambiguous. CDR3 residues: CASSQETLRDTQYF. DNA of the CDR3: TGCGCCAGCAGCCAAGAGACGTTAAGGGATACGCAGTATTTT.